This TCR beta chain was sequenced for a study of shared clonotypes between healthy human individuals. Study context: Those who served as donors were a couple of women and a few men between the ages of 18 and 49.

The protocol was immunoSEQ multiplex PCR, while the TCRdb copy is restricted to in-frame clones and leaves out a portion. Of about a million clones in the sample, about 80% were seen once. Germline V CDR1 and CDR2: KGHSH, LQKENI. The CDR3 spans 19 residues. Notes on this clone: At one of its ends the junction is not consistent with the germline gene, which may arise from a read error.

This receptor was obtained from a man between 18 and 35 years old in good health. Sample: memory CD4+ T cells sorted from blood. The sample's subset: CD45RA-negative fraction. The chain uses TRBV18 and TRBJ2-1; 10 positions agree with TRBD2. The DNA for the CDR3 is TGTGCCAGCTCAACACCGCCCGGGACTAGCGTTCCTACCTACAATGAGCAGTTCTTC. Encoded protein: CASSTPPGTSVPTYNEQFF.